This T cell receptor (beta chain) emerged from a study of Tregs in tolerant kidney transplant recipients. Across the whole study: CD4+CD25+CD127- cells came from approximately three-day belatacept mixed lymphocyte reactions, some with roughly five-day graft donor restimulation. Recipient cells were told from donor cells by antibody staining. Study findings and constraints: Activated donor B cell expansion appeared to reveal the most relevant donor-specific TCRbeta repertoire.

Produced via immunoSEQ multiplex PCR; TCRdb's table is partial and in-frame only. The sample has 30,000 or so clones; approximately 83% are singletons. Comments on this clone: Its antigen is as yet unknown.

The sample comprised Tregs from blood cultured with allogeneic cells. The TCR originated in a human donor in good health.

The CDR3 DNA follows: TGTGCCTGGAGTGTCCTTACAGGGGTGGTAGCAGATACGCAGTATTTT. Translation: CAWSVLTGVVADTQYF. The V gene is TRBV30, the J gene TRBJ2-3; TRBD1 aligns across 7 bases. This CDR3 contains 16 residues. Germline CDR1 GTSNPN, CDR2 SVGIG (reference sequence). With 0 bases clipped from V and 4 bases from J, the junction kept 10 bases outside the gene matches.